This T cell receptor (beta chain) was captured by sequencing in a study of T cells in Graves' hyperthyroidism and ophthalmopathy. This clonotype was seen more than once but under ten times. Its target is not known. Amplified TCR beta CDR3 regions derived from RNA transcripts. Primed by the HTBI set, a first-round RT-PCR was run on the TCR CDR3. A single record per CDR3 protein comes from TCRdb applying MiXCR to the multiplex PCR reads. The data contain fewer than 250,000 distinct CDR3 sequences, 17% of them singletons. The CDR3 covers 12 residues. Between the trimmed V and J ends, which lost 10 bases and 7 bases, there was a span of 12 bases. Germline-derived CDR1 and CDR2 are SGDLS and YYNGEE. The study's findings and limits: Model output signaled ophthalmopathy a median 6.5 months ahead of onset. Most thyroid clonotypes with frequency above 0.001 were detected in blood.

The chain carries TRBV9 and TRBJ1-6, with D perhaps matching TRBD1 (5 bases). Sequencing was performed on blood. The sequence was collected from a man between 50 and 59 years old with Graves' hyperthyroidism. This CDR3 reads CAGSGRNSPLHF. DNA for the CDR3: TGTGCCGGCTCGGGACGGAATTCACCCCTCCACTTT.